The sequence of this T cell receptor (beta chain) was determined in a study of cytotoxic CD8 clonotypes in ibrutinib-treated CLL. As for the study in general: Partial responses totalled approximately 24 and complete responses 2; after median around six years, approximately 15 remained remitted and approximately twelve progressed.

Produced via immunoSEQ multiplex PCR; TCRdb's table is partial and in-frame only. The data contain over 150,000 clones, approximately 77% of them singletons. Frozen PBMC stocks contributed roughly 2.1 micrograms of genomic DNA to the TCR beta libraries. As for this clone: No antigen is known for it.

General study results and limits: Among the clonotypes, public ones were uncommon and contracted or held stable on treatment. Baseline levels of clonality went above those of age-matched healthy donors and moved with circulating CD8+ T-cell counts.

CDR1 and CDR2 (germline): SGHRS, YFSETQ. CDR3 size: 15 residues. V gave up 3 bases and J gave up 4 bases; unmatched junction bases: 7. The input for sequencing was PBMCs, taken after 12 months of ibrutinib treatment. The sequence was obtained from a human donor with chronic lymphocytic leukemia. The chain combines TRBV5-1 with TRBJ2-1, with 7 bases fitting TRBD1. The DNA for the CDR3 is TGCGCCAGCAGCTACCAGGGGGTTAGATACAATGAGCAGTTCTTC. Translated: CASSYQGVRYNEQFF.